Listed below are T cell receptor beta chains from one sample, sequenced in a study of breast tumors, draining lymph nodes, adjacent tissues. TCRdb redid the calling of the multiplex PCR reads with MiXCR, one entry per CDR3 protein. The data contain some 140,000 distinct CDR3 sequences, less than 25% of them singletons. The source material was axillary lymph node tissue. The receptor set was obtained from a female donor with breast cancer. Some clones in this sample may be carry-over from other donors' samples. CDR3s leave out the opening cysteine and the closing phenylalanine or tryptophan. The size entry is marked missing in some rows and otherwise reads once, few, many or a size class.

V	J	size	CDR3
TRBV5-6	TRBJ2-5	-	ASSWGGPGETQY
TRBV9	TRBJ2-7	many	ASSVGQGVSEQY
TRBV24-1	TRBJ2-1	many	ATSHPKTSGRVNEQF
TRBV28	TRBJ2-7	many	ASSSGQGDEQY
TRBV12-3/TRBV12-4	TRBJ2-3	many	ASSYGSTDTQY
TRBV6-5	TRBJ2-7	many	ASRSFGSSYEQY
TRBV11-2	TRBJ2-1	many	ASSLADPPYNEQF
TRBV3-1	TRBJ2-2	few	ASSQVGRDTGELF
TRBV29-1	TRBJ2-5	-	GCGQGQTQY
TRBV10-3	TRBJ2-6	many	AISQGALSGANVLT
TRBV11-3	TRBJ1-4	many	ASSLGGQDEKLF
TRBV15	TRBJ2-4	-	ATSRGLESGNIQY
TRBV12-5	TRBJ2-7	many	ASGLGRHDEQY
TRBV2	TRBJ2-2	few	ASSDLGTLNTGELF
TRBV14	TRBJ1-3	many	ASSHRRSGNTIY
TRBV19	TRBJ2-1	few	ASSISPRGLNNEQF
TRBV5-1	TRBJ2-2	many	ASSSAGNTGELF
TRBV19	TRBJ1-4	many	ASSMDRGLNEKLF
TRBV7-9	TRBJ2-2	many	ASSPFSPAGELF
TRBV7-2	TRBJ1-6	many	ASSLSNSPLH
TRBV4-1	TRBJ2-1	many	ASSQPLASGRDRRSFVEQF
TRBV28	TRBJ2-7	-	AGSDRLAGPYEQY
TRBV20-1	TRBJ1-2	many	SARRDDPNYGYT
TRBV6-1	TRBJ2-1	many	ASSPLGPGGSKF
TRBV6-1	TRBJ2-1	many	ASKRGRNEQF
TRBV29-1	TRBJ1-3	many	SVKVTGHQYPSGNTIY
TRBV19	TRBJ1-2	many	ASSIPLTGGDSYGYT
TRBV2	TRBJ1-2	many	ASSGEGGYGYT
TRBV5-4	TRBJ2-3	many	ASSLQGPSTDTQY
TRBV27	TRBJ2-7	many	ASSLRAGEGYEQY
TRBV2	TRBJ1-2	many	AGTTGKYGYT
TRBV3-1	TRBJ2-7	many	ASSPPGTRGFSYEQY
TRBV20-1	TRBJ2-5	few	SARRASGWEETQY
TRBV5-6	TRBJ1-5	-	ASSLVGGGQPQH
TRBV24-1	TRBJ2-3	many	ATSEGAANPGDTQY
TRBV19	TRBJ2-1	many	ASSIGQTNNEQF
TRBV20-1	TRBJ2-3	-	SARPSGRALTQY
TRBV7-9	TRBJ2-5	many	ASSLRLGGSETQY
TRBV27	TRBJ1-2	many	ASSFSMGLGYGYT
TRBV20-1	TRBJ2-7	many	SAKPGLPPYEQY
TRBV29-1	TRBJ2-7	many	SARKGGSSYEQY